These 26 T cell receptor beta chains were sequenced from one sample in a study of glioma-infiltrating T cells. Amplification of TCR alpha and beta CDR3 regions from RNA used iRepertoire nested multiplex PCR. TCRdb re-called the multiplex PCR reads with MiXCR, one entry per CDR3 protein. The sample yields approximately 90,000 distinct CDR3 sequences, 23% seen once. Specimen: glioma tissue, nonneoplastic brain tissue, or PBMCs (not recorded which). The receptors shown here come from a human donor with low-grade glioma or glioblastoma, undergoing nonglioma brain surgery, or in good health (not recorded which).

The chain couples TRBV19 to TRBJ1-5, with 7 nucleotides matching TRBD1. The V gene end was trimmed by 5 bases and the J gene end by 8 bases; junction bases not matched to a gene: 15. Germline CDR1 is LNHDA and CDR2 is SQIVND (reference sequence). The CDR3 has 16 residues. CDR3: CASSFLVTGTLKPQHF. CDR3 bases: TGTGCCAGTAGTTTCCTTGTGACAGGGACTTTAAAGCCCCAGCATTTT.

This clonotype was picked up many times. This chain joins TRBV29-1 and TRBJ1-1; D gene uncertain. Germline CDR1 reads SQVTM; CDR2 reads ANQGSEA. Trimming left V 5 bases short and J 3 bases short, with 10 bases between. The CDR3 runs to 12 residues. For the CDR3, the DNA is TGCAGCGTTACTCAAAGGCACACTGAAGCTTTCTTT. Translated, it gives CSVTQRHTEAFF.

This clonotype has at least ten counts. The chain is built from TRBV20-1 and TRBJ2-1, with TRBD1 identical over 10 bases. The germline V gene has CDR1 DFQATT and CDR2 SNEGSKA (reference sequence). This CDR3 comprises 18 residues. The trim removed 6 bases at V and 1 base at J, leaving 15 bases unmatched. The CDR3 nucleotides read TGCAGTGCCAGTCGCAGGGCGACAGGGGGCAAATCCTACAATGAGCAGTTCTTC. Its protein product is CSASRRATGGKSYNEQFF.

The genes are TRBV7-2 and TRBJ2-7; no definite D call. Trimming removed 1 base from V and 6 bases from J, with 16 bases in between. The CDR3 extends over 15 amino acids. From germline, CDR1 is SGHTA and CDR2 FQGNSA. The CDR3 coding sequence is TGTGCCAGCAGCTTAGAGTCTGGGATACGTCTCGAGCAGTACTTC. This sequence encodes CASSLESGIRLEQYF. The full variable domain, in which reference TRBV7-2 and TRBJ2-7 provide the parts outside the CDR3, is GAGVSQSPSNKVTEKGKDVELRCDPISGHTALYWYRQSLGQGLEFLIYFQGNSAPDKSGLPSDRFSAERTGGSVSTLTIQRTQQEDSAVYLCASSLESGIRLEQYFGPGTRLTVT.

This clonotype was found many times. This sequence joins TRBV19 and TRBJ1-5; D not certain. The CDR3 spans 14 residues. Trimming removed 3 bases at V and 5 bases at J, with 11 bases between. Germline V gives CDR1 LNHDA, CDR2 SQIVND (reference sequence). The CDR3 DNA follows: TGTGCCAGTAGTATTGGTGAGGACTATCAGCCCCAGCATTTT. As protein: CASSIGEDYQPQHF.

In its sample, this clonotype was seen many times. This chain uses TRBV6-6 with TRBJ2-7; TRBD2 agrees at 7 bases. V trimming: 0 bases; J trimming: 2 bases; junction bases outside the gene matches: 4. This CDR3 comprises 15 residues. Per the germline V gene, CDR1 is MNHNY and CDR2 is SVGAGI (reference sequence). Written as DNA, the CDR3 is TGTGCCAGCAGTTACTCGAGCGGGAACCCCTACGAGCAGTACTTC. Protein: CASSYSSGNPYEQYF.

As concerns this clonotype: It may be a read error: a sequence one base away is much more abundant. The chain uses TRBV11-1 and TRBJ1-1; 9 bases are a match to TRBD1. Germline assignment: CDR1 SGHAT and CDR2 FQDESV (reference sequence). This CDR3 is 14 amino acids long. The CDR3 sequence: CASSFGTGSTKAFF. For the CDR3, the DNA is TGTGCCAGCAGCTTCGGGACAGGGAGCACTAAAGCTTTCTTT.

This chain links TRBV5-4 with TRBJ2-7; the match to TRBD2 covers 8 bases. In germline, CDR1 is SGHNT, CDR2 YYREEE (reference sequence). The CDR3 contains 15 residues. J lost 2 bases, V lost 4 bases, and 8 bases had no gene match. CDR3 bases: TGTGCCAGCAGCGGCGCCGGGACTAGTACCTACGAGCAGTACTTC. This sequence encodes CASSGAGTSTYEQYF. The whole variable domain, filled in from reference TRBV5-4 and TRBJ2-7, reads ETGVTQSPTHLIKTRGQQVTLRCSSQSGHNTVSWYQQALGQGPQFIFQYYREEENGRGNFPPRFSGLQFPNYSSELNVNALELDDSALYLCASSGAGTSTYEQYFGPGTRLTVT.

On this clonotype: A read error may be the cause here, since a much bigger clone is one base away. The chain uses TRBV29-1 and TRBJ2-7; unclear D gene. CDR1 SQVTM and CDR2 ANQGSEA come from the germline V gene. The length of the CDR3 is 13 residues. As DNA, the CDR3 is TGCATCGTTGCGGAAGACCCCATTATGGAGCAGTACTTC. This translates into CIVAEDPIMEQYF.

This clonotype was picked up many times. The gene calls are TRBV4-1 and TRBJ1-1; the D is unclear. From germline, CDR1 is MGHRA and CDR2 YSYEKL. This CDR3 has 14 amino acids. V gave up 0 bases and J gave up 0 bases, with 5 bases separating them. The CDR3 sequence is CASSQDWVNTEAFF. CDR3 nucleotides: TGCGCCAGCAGCCAAGATTGGGTGAACACTGAAGCTTTCTTT.

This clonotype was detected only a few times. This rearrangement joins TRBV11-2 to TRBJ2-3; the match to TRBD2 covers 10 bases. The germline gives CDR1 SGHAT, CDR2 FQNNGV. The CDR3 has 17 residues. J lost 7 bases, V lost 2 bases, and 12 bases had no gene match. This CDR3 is CASSLNKREGRFNTQYF. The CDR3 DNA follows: TGTGCCAGCAGCTTAAACAAGCGGGAGGGCCGCTTTAATACGCAGTATTTT.

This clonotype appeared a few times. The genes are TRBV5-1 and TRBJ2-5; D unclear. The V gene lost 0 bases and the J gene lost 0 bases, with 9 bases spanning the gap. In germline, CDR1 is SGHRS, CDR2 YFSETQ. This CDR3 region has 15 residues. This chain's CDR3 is CASSLVQAYQETQYF. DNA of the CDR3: TGCGCCAGCAGCTTGGTTCAGGCATACCAAGAGACCCAGTACTTC.

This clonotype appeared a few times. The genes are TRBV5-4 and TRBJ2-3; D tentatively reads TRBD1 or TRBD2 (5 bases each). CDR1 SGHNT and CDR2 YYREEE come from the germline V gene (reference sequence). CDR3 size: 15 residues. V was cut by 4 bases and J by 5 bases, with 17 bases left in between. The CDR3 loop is CASSPPGPKRDTQYF. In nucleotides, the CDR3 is TGTGCCAGCAGCCCGCCGGGGCCCAAAAGAGATACGCAGTATTTT. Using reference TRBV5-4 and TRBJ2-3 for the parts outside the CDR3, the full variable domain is ETGVTQSPTHLIKTRGQQVTLRCSSQSGHNTVSWYQQALGQGPQFIFQYYREEENGRGNFPPRFSGLQFPNYSSELNVNALELDDSALYLCASSPPGPKRDTQYFGPGTRLTVL.

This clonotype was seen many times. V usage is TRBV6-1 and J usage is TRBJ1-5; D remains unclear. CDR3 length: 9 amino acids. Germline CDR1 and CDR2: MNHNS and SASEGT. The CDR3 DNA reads TGTGACAGTCGTCAGCCCCAGCATTTT. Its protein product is CDSRQPQHF.

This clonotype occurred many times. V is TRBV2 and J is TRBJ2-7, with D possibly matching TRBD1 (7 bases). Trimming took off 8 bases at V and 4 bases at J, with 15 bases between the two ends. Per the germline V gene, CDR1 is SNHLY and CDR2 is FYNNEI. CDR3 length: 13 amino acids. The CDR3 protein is CASQEGAGYEQYF. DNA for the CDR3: TGTGCCAGCCAGGAGGGGGCGGGTTACGAGCAGTACTTC.

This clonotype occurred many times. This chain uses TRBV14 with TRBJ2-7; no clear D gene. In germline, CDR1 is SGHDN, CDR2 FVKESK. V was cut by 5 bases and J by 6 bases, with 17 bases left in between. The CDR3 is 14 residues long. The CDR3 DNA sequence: TGTGCCAGCAGCTCACGGGCCTTCAAGGGCGAGCAGTACTTC. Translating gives CASSSRAFKGEQYF. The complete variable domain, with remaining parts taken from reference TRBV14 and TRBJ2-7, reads EAGVTQFPSHSVIEKGQTVTLRCDPISGHDNLYWYRRVMGKEIKFLLHFVKESKQDESGMPNNRFLAERTGGTYSTLKVQPAELEDSGVYFCASSSRAFKGEQYFGPGTRLTVT.

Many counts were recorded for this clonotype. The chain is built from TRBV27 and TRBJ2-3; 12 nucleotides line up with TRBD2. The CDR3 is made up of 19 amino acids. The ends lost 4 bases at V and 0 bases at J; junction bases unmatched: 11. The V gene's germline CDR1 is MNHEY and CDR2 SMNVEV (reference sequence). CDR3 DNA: TGTGCCAGCAGTTCCACCACTACGGGACTAGCGGGTAGCACAGATACGCAGTATTTT. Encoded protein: CASSSTTTGLAGSTDTQYF.

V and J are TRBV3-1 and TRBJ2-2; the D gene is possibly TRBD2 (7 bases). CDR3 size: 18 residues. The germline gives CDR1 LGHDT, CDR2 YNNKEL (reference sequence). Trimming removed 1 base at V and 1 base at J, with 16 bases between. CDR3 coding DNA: TGTGCCAGCAGCCAAGGGGGAGCGGGACAACTGAACACCGGGGAGCTGTTTTTT. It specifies CASSQGGAGQLNTGELFF.

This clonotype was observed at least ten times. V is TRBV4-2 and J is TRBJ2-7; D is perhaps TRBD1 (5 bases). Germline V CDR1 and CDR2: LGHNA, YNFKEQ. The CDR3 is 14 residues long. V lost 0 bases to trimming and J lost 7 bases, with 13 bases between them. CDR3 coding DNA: TGTGCCAGCAGCCAAGAGGCCAGGGTCCGTGAGCAGTACTTC. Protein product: CASSQEARVREQYF.

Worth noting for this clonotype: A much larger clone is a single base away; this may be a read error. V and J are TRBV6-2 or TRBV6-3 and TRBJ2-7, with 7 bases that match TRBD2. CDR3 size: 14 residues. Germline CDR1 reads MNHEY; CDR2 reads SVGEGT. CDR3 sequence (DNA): TGTGCCAGCAATTACCCGGGACTAATCTACGAGCAGTACTTC. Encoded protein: CASNYPGLIYEQYF.

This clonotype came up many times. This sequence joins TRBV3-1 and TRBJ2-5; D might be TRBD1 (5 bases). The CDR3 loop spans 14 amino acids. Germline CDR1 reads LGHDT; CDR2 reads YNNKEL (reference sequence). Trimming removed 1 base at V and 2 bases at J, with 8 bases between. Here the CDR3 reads CASSQGQGQETQYF. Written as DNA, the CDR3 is TGTGCCAGCAGCCAAGGGCAGGGACAAGAGACCCAGTACTTC.

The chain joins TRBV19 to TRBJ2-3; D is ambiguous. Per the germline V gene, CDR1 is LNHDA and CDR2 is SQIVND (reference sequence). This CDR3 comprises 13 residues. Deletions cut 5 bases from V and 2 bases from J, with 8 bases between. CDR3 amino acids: CASSGSVTDTQYF. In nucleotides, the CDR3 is TGTGCCAGTAGTGGGTCAGTCACAGATACGCAGTATTTT.

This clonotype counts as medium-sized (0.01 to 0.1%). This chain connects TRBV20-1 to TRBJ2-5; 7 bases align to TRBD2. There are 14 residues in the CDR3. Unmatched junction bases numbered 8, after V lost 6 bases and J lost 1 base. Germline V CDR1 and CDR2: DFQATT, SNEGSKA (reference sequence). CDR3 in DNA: TGCAGTGCACAACTAGCGCCACTCCAAGAGACCCAGTACTTC. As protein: CSAQLAPLQETQYF.

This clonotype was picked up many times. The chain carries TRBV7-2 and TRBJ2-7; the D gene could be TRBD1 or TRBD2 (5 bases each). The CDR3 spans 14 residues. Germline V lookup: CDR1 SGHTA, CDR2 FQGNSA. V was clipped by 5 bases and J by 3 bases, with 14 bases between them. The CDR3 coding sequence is TGTGCCAGCAGCCAACGGGACGCCGGCTACGAGCAGTACTTC. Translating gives CASSQRDAGYEQYF.

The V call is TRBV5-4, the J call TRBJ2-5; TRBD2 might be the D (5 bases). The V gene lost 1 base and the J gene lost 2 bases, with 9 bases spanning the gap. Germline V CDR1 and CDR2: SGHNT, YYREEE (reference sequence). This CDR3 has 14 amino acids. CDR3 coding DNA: TGTGCCAGCAGCTTGCCGAGGGTGCAAGAGACCCAGTACTTC. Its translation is CASSLPRVQETQYF.

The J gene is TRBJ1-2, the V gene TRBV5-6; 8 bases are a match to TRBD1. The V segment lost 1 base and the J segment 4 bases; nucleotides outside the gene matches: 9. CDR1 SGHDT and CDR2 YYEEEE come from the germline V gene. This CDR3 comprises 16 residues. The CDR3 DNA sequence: TGTGCCAGCAGCTTGTTTCGACAGGGGATGAGCTATGGCTACACCTTC. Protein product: CASSLFRQGMSYGYTF.